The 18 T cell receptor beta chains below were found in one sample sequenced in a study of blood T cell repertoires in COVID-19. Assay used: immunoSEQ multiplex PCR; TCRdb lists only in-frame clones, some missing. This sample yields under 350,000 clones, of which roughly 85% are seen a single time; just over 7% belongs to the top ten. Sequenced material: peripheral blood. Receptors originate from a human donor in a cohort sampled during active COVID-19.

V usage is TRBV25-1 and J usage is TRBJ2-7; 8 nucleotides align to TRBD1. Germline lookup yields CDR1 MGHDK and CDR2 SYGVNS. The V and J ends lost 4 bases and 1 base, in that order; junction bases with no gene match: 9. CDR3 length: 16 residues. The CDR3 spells CASSAPGQELSYEQYF. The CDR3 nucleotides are TGTGCCAGCAGTGCACCGGGACAGGAGCTTTCCTACGAGCAGTACTTC.

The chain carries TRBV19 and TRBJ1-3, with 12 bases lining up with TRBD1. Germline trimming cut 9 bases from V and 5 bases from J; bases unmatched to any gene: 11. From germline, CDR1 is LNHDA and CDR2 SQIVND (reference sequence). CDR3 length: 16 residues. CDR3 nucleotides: TGTGCCAGCAAAGTATTTGGGGACAGGGGGCGAAACACCATATATTTT. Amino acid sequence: CASKVFGDRGRNTIYF.

The CDR3 DNA reads as TGCGCCAGCAGCTCAGGGGGTGGCGAGCCCCAGCATTTT. Translation gives CASSSGGGEPQHF. This chain links TRBV5-1 with TRBJ1-5, with TRBD1 matching 7 bases. This CDR3 contains 13 residues. Germline CDR1 is SGHRS and CDR2 is YFSETQ. V lost 3 bases, J lost 8 bases, and 5 bases stayed unmatched.

CDR3 nucleotides: TGTGCCAGCGCATACAGGGTCAATCAGCCCCAGCATTTT. This encodes CASAYRVNQPQHF. The genes are TRBV2 and TRBJ1-5, with D tentatively TRBD1 (6 bases). V was pared by 8 bases and J by 3 bases, with 11 bases between. Per the germline V gene, CDR1 is SNHLY and CDR2 is FYNNEI. CDR3 length equals 13 residues.

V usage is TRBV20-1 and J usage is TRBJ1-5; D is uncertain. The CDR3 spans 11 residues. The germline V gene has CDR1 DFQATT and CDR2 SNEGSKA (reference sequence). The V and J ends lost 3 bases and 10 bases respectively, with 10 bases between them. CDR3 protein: CSARTSGPQHF. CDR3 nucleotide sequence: TGCAGTGCTAGGACATCAGGCCCCCAGCATTTT.

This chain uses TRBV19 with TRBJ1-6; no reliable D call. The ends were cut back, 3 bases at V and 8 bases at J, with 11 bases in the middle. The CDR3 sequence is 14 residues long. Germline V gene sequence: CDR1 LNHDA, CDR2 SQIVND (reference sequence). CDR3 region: CASSMEPSDSPLHF. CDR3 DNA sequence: TGTGCCAGTAGTATGGAGCCGTCAGATTCACCCCTCCACTTT.

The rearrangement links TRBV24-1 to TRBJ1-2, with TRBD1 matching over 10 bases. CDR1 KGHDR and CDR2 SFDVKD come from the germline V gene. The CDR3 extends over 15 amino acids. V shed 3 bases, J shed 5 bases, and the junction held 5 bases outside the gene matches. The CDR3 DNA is TGTGCCACCAGTGATCGCGGACAGGGGGGTTATGGCTACACCTTC. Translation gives CATSDRGQGGYGYTF.

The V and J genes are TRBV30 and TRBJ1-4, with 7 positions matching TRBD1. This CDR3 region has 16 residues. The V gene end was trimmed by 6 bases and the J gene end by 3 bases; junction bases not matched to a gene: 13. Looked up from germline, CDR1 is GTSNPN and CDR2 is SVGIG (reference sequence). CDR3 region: CACDPTGSGANEKLFF. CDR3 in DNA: TGTGCCTGTGATCCGACAGGGAGTGGTGCTAATGAAAAACTGTTTTTT.

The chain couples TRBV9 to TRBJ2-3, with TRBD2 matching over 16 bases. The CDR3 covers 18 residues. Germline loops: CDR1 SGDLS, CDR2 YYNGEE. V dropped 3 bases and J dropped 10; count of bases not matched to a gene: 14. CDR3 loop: CASSATGTSGGASNAQYF. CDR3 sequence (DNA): TGTGCCAGCAGCGCTACCGGGACTAGCGGGGGGGCCTCAAACGCGCAGTATTTT. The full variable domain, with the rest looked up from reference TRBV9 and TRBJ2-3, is DSGVTQTPKHLITATGQRVTLRCSPRSGDLSVYWYQQSLDQGLQFLIQYYNGEERAKGNILERFSAQQFPDLHSELNLSSLELGDSALYFCASSATGTSGGASNAQYFGPGTRLTVL.

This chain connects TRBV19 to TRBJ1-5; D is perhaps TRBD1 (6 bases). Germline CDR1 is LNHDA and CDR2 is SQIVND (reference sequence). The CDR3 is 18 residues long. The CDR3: CVQRLVPDDRNSNQPQHF. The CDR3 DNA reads TGTGTCCAGAGATTGGTCCCCGACGACAGGAATAGCAATCAGCCCCAGCATTTT.

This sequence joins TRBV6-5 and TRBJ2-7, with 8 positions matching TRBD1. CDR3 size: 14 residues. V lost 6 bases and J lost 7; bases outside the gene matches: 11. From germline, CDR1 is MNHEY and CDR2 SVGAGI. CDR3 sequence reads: CASRETGALGEQYF. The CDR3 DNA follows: TGTGCCAGCAGGGAGACAGGGGCACTGGGGGAGCAGTACTTC.

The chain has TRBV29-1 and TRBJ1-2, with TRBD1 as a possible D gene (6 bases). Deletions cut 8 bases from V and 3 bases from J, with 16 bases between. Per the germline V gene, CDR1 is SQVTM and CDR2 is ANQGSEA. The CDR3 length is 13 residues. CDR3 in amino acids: CSFYREGYYGYTF. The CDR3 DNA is TGCAGCTTCTACAGGGAGGGGTACTATGGCTACACCTTC. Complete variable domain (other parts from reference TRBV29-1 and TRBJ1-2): SAVISQKPSRDICQRGTSLTIQCQVDSQVTMMFWYRQQPGQSLTLIATANQGSEATYESGFVIDKFPISRPNLTFSTLTVSNMSPEDSSIYLCSFYREGYYGYTFGSGTRLTVV.

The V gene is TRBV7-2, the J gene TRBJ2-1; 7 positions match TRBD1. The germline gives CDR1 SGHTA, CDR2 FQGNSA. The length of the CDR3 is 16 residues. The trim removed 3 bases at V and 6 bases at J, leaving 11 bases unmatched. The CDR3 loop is CASSFRQGYGTNEQFF. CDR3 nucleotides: TGTGCCAGCAGCTTCCGACAGGGTTACGGGACCAATGAGCAGTTCTTC.

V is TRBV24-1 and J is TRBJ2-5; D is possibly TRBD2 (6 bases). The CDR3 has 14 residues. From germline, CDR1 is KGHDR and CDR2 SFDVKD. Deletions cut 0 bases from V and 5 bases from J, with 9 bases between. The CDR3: CATSDLRDSETQYF. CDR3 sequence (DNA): TGTGCCACCAGTGATTTGCGGGACTCGGAGACCCAGTACTTC.

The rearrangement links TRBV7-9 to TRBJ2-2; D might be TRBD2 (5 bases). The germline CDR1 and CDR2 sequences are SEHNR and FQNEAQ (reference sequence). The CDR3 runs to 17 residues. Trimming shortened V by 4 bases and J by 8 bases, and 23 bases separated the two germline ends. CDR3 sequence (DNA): TGTGCCAGCAGCTCTTTGGACTTTCGGCCCAACCGTGGGGAGCTGTTTTTT. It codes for CASSSLDFRPNRGELFF.

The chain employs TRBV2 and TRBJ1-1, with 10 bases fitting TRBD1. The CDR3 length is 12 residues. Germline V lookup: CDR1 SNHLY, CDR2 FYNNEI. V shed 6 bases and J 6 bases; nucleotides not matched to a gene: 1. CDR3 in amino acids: CASRGQGAEAFF. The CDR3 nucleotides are TGTGCCAGCAGAGGACAGGGGGCTGAAGCTTTCTTT.

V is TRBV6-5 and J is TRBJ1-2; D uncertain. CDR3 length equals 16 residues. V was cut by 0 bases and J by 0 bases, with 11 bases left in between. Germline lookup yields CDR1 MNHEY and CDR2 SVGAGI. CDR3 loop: CASSYSNGGPNYGYTF. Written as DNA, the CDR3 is TGTGCCAGCAGTTACTCGAACGGAGGACCTAACTATGGCTACACCTTC.

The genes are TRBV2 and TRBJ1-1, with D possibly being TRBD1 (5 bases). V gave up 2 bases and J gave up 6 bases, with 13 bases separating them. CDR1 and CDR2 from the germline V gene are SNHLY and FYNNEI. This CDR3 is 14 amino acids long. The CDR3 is CASSEWGGLAEAFF. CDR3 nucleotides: TGTGCCAGCAGTGAATGGGGGGGACTGGCTGAAGCTTTCTTT.